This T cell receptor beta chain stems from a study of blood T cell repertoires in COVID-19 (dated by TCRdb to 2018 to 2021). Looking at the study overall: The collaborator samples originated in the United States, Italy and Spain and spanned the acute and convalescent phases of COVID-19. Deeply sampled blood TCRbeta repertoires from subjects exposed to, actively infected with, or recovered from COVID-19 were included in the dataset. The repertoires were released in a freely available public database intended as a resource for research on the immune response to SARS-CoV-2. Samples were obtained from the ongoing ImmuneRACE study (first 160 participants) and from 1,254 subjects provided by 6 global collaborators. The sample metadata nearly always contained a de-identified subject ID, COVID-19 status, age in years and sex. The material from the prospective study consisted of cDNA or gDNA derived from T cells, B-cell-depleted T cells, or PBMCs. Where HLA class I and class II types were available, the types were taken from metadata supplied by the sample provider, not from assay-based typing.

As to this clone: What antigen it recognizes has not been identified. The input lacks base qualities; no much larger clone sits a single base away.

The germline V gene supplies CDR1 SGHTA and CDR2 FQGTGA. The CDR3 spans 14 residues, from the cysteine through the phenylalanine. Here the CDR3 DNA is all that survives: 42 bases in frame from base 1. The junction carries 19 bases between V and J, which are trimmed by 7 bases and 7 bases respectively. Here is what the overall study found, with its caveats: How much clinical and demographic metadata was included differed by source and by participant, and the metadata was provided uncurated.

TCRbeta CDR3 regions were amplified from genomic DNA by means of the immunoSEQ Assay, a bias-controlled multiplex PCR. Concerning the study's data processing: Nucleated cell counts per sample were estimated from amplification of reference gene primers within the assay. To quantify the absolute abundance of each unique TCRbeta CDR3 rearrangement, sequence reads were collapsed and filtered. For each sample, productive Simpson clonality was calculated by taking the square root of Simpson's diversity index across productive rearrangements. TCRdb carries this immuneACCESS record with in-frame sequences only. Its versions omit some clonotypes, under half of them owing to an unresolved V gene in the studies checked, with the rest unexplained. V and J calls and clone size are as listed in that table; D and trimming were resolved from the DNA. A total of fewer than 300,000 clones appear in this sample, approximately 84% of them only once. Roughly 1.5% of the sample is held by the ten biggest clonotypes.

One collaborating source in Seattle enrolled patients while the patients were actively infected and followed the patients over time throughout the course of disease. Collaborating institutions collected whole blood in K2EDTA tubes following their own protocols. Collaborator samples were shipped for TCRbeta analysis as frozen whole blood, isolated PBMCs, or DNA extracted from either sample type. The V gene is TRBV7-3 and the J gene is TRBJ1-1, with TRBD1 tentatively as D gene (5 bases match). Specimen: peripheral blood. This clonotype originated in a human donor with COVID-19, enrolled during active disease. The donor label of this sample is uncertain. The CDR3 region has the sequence CASTSGLETGEAFF. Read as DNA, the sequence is TGTGCCAGCACCTCGGGACTAGAAACGGGTGAAGCTTTCTTT.